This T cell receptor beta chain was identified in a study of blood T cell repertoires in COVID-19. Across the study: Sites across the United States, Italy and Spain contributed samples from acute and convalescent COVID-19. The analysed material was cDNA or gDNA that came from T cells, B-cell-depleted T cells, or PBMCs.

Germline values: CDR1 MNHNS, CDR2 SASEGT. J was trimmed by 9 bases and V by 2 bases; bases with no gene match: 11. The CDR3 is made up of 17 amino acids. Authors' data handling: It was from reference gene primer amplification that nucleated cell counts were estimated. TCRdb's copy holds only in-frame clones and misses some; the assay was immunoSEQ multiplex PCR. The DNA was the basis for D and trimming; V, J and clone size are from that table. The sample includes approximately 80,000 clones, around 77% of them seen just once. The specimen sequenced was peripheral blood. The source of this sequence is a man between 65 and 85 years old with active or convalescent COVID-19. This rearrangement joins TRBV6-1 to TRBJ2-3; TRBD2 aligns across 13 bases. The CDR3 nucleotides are TGTGCCAGCAGTGAAACCTGGGGACTAGCGGGGTTTGGGACGCAGTATTTT. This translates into CASSETWGLAGFGTQYF.